Presented here are 3 T cell receptor beta chains from one specimen sequenced in a study of cytomegalovirus exposure and HLA in healthy donors. The PCR used 60 Vbeta and 13 Jbeta primers. Assay used: immunoSEQ multiplex PCR; TCRdb lists only in-frame clones, some missing. The sample contains about 140,000 clones, roughly 79% of which appear only once. Sample: PBMCs. These receptors originate from a man aged 18 to 30 in good health and CMV-seronegative.

V is TRBV7-9 and J is TRBJ1-1, with D unresolved. The CDR3 is 11 residues long. Trimming removed 1 base from V and 10 bases from J, with 7 bases in between. Germline V gives CDR1 SEHNR, CDR2 FQNEAQ (reference sequence). For the CDR3, the DNA is TGTGCCAGCAGCTTAGGTCCGGGAGCTTTCTTT. This translates into CASSLGPGAFF.

This clone was detected a few times. This rearrangement joins TRBV15 to TRBJ2-7; no clear D gene. Trimming cost V 2 bases and J 5 bases, with 13 bases left between them. Germline values: CDR1 LNHNV, CDR2 YYDKDF (reference sequence). This CDR3 comprises 14 residues. The DNA of the CDR3 is TGTGCCACCAGCAGAAGTGGCCTAGTCCACGAGCAGTACTTC. The encoded protein is CATSRSGLVHEQYF.

V usage is TRBV19 and J usage is TRBJ1-2; tentative D call: TRBD1 (5 bases). Germline CDR1 reads LNHDA; CDR2 reads SQIVND (reference sequence). The germline V and J ends were trimmed by 7 bases and 0 bases, with 15 bases remaining between them. The CDR3 runs 15 residues. The CDR3 DNA is TGTGCCAGTACACGGACGGGGGTCCCTAACTATGGCTACACCTTC. Translated, it gives CASTRTGVPNYGYTF.